This T cell receptor beta chain stems from a study of blood T cell repertoires in COVID-19. Study-wide background: The study drew acute and convalescent COVID-19 samples from the United States, Italy and Spain.

Per the authors' pipeline: Estimates of nucleated cell counts were drawn from the amplification of reference gene primers. Sequencing used immunoSEQ multiplex PCR; TCRdb keeps in-frame clones, though not all of them. Clone size and V and J calls were adopted from that table, with D and trimming inferred from the DNA. The data contain roughly 150,000 clones, 80% to 90% of them singletons. V lost 1 base, J lost 1 base, and 4 bases stayed unmatched. The CDR3 totals 15 residues. Germline CDR1 reads SEHNR; CDR2 reads FQNEAQ (reference sequence). This chain connects TRBV7-9 to TRBJ2-7; 7 positions match TRBD1. Material: peripheral blood. The TCR comes from a woman aged 40 to 55 with acute or convalescent COVID-19. CDR3 bases: TGTGCCAGCAGCTTAGACGGGACAGTATCCTACGAGCAGTACTTC. Amino acid sequence: CASSLDGTVSYEQYF.